These T cell receptor beta chains were read from a single sample in a study of molecular identifiers for immune sequencing clone quantification. Each CDR3 protein is one row after TCRdb ran MiXCR on the PCR reads. The sample lists about 68,000 distinct CDR3 sequences, roughly 18% occurring once. The sequenced material came from naive CD8+ T cells from blood, with Jurkat cell RNA spiked in. The receptor set was obtained from a human donor in good health. Some libraries in this study had Jurkat cell RNA spiked in. The CDR3 runs from the conserved cysteine through the conserved F or W. Fields, in order: D gene, V gene, clone size, J gene, CDR3 length, CDR3 DNA, CDR3 protein. A D gene is named only where the DNA matches it firmly. For some rows the clone size is stated as once, few or many, or as a class when expanded; others skip it.

.,TRBV9,many,TRBJ1-1,12,TGTGCCAGCAGCTCCGGGACACCTGAAGCTTTCTTT,CASSSGTPEAFF
TRBD2,TRBV12-3/TRBV12-4,.,TRBJ2-1,16,TGTGCCAGCAGTTTGATGGCGGGAGGGCCCTACAATGAGCAGTTCTTC,CASSLMAGGPYNEQFF
TRBD2,TRBV6-1,many,TRBJ2-5,15,TGTGCCAGCGTCTTAAGGGTGAGCGGGAAAGAGACCCAGTACTTC,CASVLRVSGKETQYF
.,TRBV29-1,many,TRBJ1-4,13,TGCAGCGTTGTAGAGCCAACTAATGAAAAACTGTTTTTT,CSVVEPTNEKLFF
TRBD2,TRBV5-5,.,TRBJ2-1,14,TGTGCCAGCAGCCCCTCCCGCGGGAGAAATGAGCAGTTCTTC,CASSPSRGRNEQFF
.,TRBV6-5,many,TRBJ2-3,16,TGTGCCAGCAGTCTAATAGCGGAGGGGGGTGCAGATACGCAGTATTTT,CASSLIAEGGADTQYF
TRBD1,TRBV29-1,many,TRBJ1-1,12,TGCAGCGGCGGGACAGTGAACACTGAAGCTTTCTTT,CSGGTVNTEAFF
TRBD2,TRBV9,many,TRBJ2-1,16,TGTGCCAGCACCTCGGCGGGAGAAGGATTTGATGATGAGCAGTTCTTC,CASTSAGEGFDDEQFF
.,TRBV14,many,TRBJ1-2,15,TGTGCCAGCAGCCAATCTGAGACGGCAAACTATGGCTACACCTTC,CASSQSETANYGYTF
.,TRBV27,.,TRBJ1-2,13,TGTGCCAGCAGTTTATCACCCCTATATGGCTACACCTTC,CASSLSPLYGYTF
.,TRBV7-2,.,TRBJ2-1,14,TGTGCCAGCAGCTTACGGGAAAACTACAATGAGCAGTTCTTC,CASSLRENYNEQFF
.,TRBV19,many,TRBJ1-1,16,TGTGCCAGTATTTTAACAAGGGGTTCGAGGAACACTGAAGCTTTCTTT,CASILTRGSRNTEAFF
.,TRBV24-1,many,TRBJ1-2,13,TGTGCCACCAGTAGTACCAGCAACTATGGCTACACCTTC,CATSSTSNYGYTF
.,TRBV4-1,many,TRBJ2-1,15,TGCGCCAGCAGCTGGGCCTGGACTGCCGACAATGAGCAGTTCTTC,CASSWAWTADNEQFF
.,TRBV30,many,TRBJ2-7,12,TGTGCCTGGATGGGGGGAGCCTACGAGCAGTACTTC,CAWMGGAYEQYF
.,TRBV7-9,many,TRBJ2-1,15,TGTGCCAGCAGCTCAAGCAGTCGCGGATACAATGAGCAGTTCTTC,CASSSSSRGYNEQFF
.,TRBV19,many,TRBJ1-2,15,TGTGCCACTAGTCCCGCTTCGGGAACCTACTATGGCTACACCTTC,CATSPASGTYYGYTF
.,TRBV11-2,many,TRBJ2-6,16,TGTGCCAGCAGCTTAGATCGGGGATCAGGGGCCAACGTCCTGACTTTC,CASSLDRGSGANVLTF
.,TRBV28,few,TRBJ1-5,16,TGTGCCATTAGAGACCCCTTCCGTCTAGAGGAACAGCCCCAGCATTTT,CAIRDPFRLEEQPQHF
.,TRBV12-3/TRBV12-4,few,TRBJ1-5,14,TGTGCCAGCAGTTTTTTAGGGGAGGGTCAGCCCCAGCATTTT,CASSFLGEGQPQHF
.,TRBV7-3,.,TRBJ2-7,12,TGTGCCGGCAGCCTGAGTCCCTACGAGCAGTACTTC,CAGSLSPYEQYF
.,TRBV5-1,many,TRBJ1-1,14,TGCGCCAGCAGCTTGGCCGTAGAGAACACTGAAGCTTTCTTT,CASSLAVENTEAFF